A single sample is the source of the 20 T cell receptor beta chains below, sequenced in a study of sequential checkpoint blockade in melanoma. The table came from immunoSEQ multiplex PCR; TCRdb's copy has only in-frame clones and leaves some out. The sample consists of 35,000 to 45,000 clones, around nine tenths of them appearing once. Regarding treatment: randomized to nivolumab then ipilimumab (arm A) or the reverse (arm B). The material was CD8+ T cells sorted from blood (inferred from file names), obtained from a patient given nivolumab and ipilimumab in sequence. These receptors all come from a human donor with melanoma.

V usage is TRBV29-1 and J usage is TRBJ2-2; D may be TRBD1 (6 bases). The CDR3 runs 15 residues. Germline V CDR1 and CDR2: SQVTM, ANQGSEA. Trimming stripped 0 bases from V and 2 bases from J, with 10 bases between. The CDR3, as DNA: TGCAGCGTTGAAGATGCGGACAGAAACACCGGGGAGCTGTTTTTT. It encodes CSVEDADRNTGELFF.

This clone was counted a single time. This chain's CDR3 is CASSQLSGQGIYEQYF. The CDR3 coding sequence is TGCGCCAGCAGCCAGTTATCGGGACAGGGTATCTACGAGCAGTACTTC. The V call is TRBV4-1, the J call TRBJ2-5; 9 nucleotides line up with TRBD1. The J call may be faulty, since TRBJ2-7 better matches the DNA end. The germline gives CDR1 MGHRA, CDR2 YSYEKL. CDR3 length: 16 residues.

A few counts support this clone. The rearrangement joins TRBV14 to TRBJ1-2; 7 bases match TRBD1. Germline lookup yields CDR1 SGHDN and CDR2 FVKESK. CDR3 length equals 15 residues. V shed 1 base, J shed 0 bases, and the junction held 2 bases outside the gene matches. In nucleotides, the CDR3 is TGTGCCAGCAGCCAAGCGGGACAGTCTAACTATGGCTACACCTTC. Protein product: CASSQAGQSNYGYTF. Full variable domain (outside the CDR3, taken from reference TRBV14 and TRBJ1-2): EAGVTQFPSHSVIEKGQTVTLRCDPISGHDNLYWYRRVMGKEIKFLLHFVKESKQDESGMPNNRFLAERTGGTYSTLKVQPAELEDSGVYFCASSQAGQSNYGYTFGSGTRLTVV.

This chain links TRBV9 with TRBJ2-2; 14 nucleotides match TRBD2. CDR3 length equals 19 residues. The germline CDR1 and CDR2 sequences are SGDLS and YYNGEE. The ends lost 3 bases at V and 4 bases at J; junction bases unmatched: 11. This chain's CDR3 is CASSALGGLAGVGTGELFF. The CDR3 coding sequence is TGTGCCAGCAGCGCCCTAGGGGGACTAGCGGGAGTGGGCACCGGGGAGCTGTTTTTT.

The rearrangement links TRBV6-5 to TRBJ1-1, with a tentative D call TRBD1 (6 bases). The V gene's germline CDR1 is MNHEY and CDR2 SVGAGI. V lost 0 bases to trimming and J lost 4 bases, with 15 bases between them. CDR3 length equals 16 residues. CDR3 in amino acids: CASSYSGLMGATEAFF. CDR3 coding DNA: TGTGCCAGCAGTTACTCGGGACTAATGGGGGCCACTGAAGCTTTCTTT.

V is TRBV7-3 and J is TRBJ2-5, with unresolved D. The J call may be incorrect, as the DNA end agrees better with TRBJ2-7. Looked up from germline, CDR1 is SGHTA and CDR2 is FQGTGA. The CDR3 is 13 residues long. The CDR3 nucleotides are TGTGCCAGCAGCTTAACACCGGACTACGAGCAGTACTTC. Amino acids: CASSLTPDYEQYF.

The rearrangement links TRBV19 to TRBJ2-3; D ambiguous. In germline, CDR1 is LNHDA, CDR2 SQIVND (reference sequence). Trimming took off 8 bases at V and 4 bases at J, with 13 bases between the two ends. The CDR3 totals 13 residues. The CDR3 region is CASARLASDTQYF. The CDR3 DNA reads TGTGCCAGTGCAAGACTCGCTTCAGATACGCAGTATTTT.

J is TRBJ2-7 and V is TRBV28, with 9 bases matching TRBD1. This CDR3 has 11 residues. The J segment lost 6 bases and the V segment lost 8 bases, leaving 2 bases of the junction unmatched. Germline V gene sequence: CDR1 MDHEN, CDR2 SYDVKM. The DNA for the CDR3 is TGTGCCAGCCCGACAGGGGGCGAGCAGTACGTC. Translating it yields CASPTGGEQYV.

As DNA, the CDR3 is TGTGCCAGCAGCGCAGGGGGATTCGGTGGCTACACCTTC. It is translated as CASSAGGFGGYTF. The chain is built from TRBV27 and TRBJ1-2; TRBD1 matches 7 bases. With V trimmed by 6 bases and J by 7 bases, 8 bases remained unmatched. The V gene's germline CDR1 is MNHEY and CDR2 SMNVEV (reference sequence). The CDR3 loop spans 13 amino acids.

V gene TRBV27 combines with J gene TRBJ2-5; D is unclear. The DNA end favors TRBJ2-7, so the J call may be wrong. The CDR3 sequence is 13 residues long. CDR1 and CDR2 (germline): MNHEY, SMNVEV (reference sequence). The CDR3 loop reads CASSLTATYEQYF. Here the CDR3 DNA reads TGTGCCAGCAGTTTAACAGCCACCTACGAGCAGTACTTC.

J is TRBJ1-2 and V is TRBV7-9, with no clear D. The V end was cut by 4 bases, the J end by 0 bases, with 9 bases between. The CDR3 is 14 amino acids. The germline gives CDR1 SEHNR, CDR2 FQNEAQ (reference sequence). The CDR3 nucleotides read TGTGCCAGCAGCTCCTTCACAGCTAACTATGGCTACACCTTC. Encoded protein: CASSSFTANYGYTF.

The chain carries TRBV4-3 and TRBJ2-1; 11 bases are a match to TRBD2. The CDR3 extends over 16 amino acids. With V trimmed by 3 bases and J by 5 bases, 6 bases remained unmatched. From germline, CDR1 is LGHNA and CDR2 YSLEER. Here the CDR3 reads CASSQGGLADHNEQFF. The CDR3, as DNA: TGCGCCAGCAGCCAGGGGGGACTAGCGGATCACAATGAGCAGTTCTTC.

This clone occurred a few times. The chain recombines TRBV19 with TRBJ1-5; D is perhaps TRBD1 (6 bases). V was shortened by 3 bases and J by 3 bases, with 12 bases between the two germline ends. The length of the CDR3 is 15 residues. Germline assignment: CDR1 LNHDA and CDR2 SQIVND (reference sequence). CDR3 DNA sequence: TGTGCCAGTAGTATGGGGACACGTTCCAATCAGCCCCAGCATTTT. Translation: CASSMGTRSNQPQHF.

This clone was detected once. The V call is TRBV28, the J call TRBJ2-7; no reliable D call. With 5 bases removed from V and 0 bases from J, the gap between germline ends came to 5 bases. CDR3 size: 12 residues. Germline CDR1 MDHEN, CDR2 SYDVKM. CDR3 in amino acids: CASSQASYEQYF. CDR3 nucleotide sequence: TGTGCCAGCAGTCAAGCCTCCTACGAGCAGTACTTC.

The chain couples TRBV27 to TRBJ1-1; the D gene is possibly TRBD1 (6 bases). This CDR3 region has 13 residues. V was trimmed by 3 bases and J by 4 bases, leaving 9 bases between them. The germline V gene has CDR1 MNHEY and CDR2 SMNVEV (reference sequence). CDR3 DNA sequence: TGTGCCAGCAGTTTGGGGGCGGCCACTGAAGCTTTCTTT. Translated, it gives CASSLGAATEAFF.

The rearrangement uses TRBV15 and TRBJ2-2; no clear D gene. V shed 5 bases and J shed 2 bases, with 9 bases lying between them. CDR3 length equals 14 residues. The germline V gene encodes CDR1 LNHNV and CDR2 YYDKDF (reference sequence). The CDR3, as DNA: TGTGCCACCAGCTCGGAGATCAACACCGGGGAGCTGTTTTTT. Its translation is CATSSEINTGELFF.

The chain recombines TRBV27 with TRBJ2-7, with D maybe TRBD1 (6 bases). Germline CDR1 and CDR2: MNHEY and SMNVEV (reference sequence). CDR3 length: 13 residues. With 0 bases removed from V and 6 bases from J, the gap between germline ends came to 9 bases. The CDR3 DNA sequence: TGTGCCAGCAGTTTATCTAGGACAGCCGAGCAGTACGTC. As protein: CASSLSRTAEQYV.

This chain links TRBV25-1 with TRBJ2-5, with TRBD2 matching over 7 bases. Trimming took 5 bases from V and 5 from J; bases not matched to a gene: 11. CDR1 is MGHDK and CDR2 is SYGVNS in the germline V gene. CDR3 size: 15 residues. CDR3 sequence (DNA): TGTGCCAGCAGTCAACTAGCGTCCACAAGTGAGACCCAGTACTTC. As protein: CASSQLASTSETQYF.

The chain has TRBV27 and TRBJ2-1, with 11 bases fitting TRBD1. The CDR3 runs to 15 residues. V shed 3 bases and J 6 bases; nucleotides not matched to a gene: 4. Germline assignment: CDR1 MNHEY and CDR2 SMNVEV (reference sequence). CDR3 sequence (DNA): TGTGCCAGCAGTTTGACCGGGACAGGGGGCAATGAGCAGTTCTTC. Encoded protein: CASSLTGTGGNEQFF.

The V and J genes are TRBV5-8 and TRBJ1-1; no clear D. Germline V lookup: CDR1 SGHTS, CDR2 YDEGEE. Trimming left V 2 bases short and J 4 bases short, with 12 bases between. This CDR3 is built from 14 residues. The chain's CDR3 is CASSFLSGSTEAFF. Here the CDR3 DNA reads TGTGCCAGCAGCTTCCTTTCTGGGAGCACTGAAGCTTTCTTT.